The 8 T cell receptor beta chains below come from one sample, sequenced in a study of vaccination and CD4 T cells after COVID-19. These receptors' antigens are unknown. Sequencing of DNA taken from cultured CD4+ T cells relied on the Oncomine TCR Beta short-read assay. TCRdb ran MiXCR on the PCR reads and lists one entry per CDR3 protein. The repertoire holds over 15,000 distinct CDR3 sequences, with 45% to 60% as singletons. This sample's treatment: approximately nine-day PBMC culture with coronavirus spike peptide pools or control peptides (ViraFEST assay). Sequencing was carried out using CD4+ T cells from blood, cultured in vitro. All receptors come from a human donor who had recovered from COVID-19.

The gene calls are TRBV19 and TRBJ1-1, with TRBD1 as a possible D gene (5 bases). The V and J ends lost 6 bases and 5 bases respectively, with 10 bases between them. This CDR3 has 12 residues. CDR1 is LNHDA, CDR2 SQIVND, per germline (reference sequence). Here the CDR3 reads CASRGGVTEAFF. DNA of the CDR3: TGTGCCAGTAGAGGAGGGGTGACTGAAGCTTTCTTT. Full variable domain (outside the CDR3, taken from reference TRBV19 and TRBJ1-1): DGGITQSPKYLFRKEGQNVTLSCEQNLNHDAMYWYRQDPGQGLRLIYYSQIVNDFQKGDIAEGYSVSREKKESFPLTVTSAQKNPTAFYLCASRGGVTEAFFGQGTRLTVV.

The V call is TRBV25-1, the J call TRBJ2-7, with unresolved D. Looked up from germline, CDR1 is MGHDK and CDR2 is SYGVNS. Trimming cost V 3 bases and J 3 bases, with 9 bases left between them. The CDR3 contains 13 residues. CDR3 amino acids: CASSDKGSYEQYF. CDR3 in DNA: TGTGCCAGCAGTGATAAAGGTAGCTACGAGCAGTACTTC.

This clonotype was detected a few times. The genes are TRBV6-1 and TRBJ1-1; D perhaps matches TRBD1 (5 bases). This CDR3 is 15 amino acids long. Deletions cut 2 bases from V and 5 bases from J, with 15 bases between. Germline values: CDR1 MNHNS, CDR2 SASEGT. The CDR3 bases are TGTGCCAGCAGTGAATTCCAGGGTGCGGGGACTGAAGCTTTCTTT. Translating gives CASSEFQGAGTEAFF.

V usage is TRBV6-5 and J usage is TRBJ2-1; 9 bases match TRBD2. Near its end, the DNA agrees better with TRBJ2-7, so the J call may be wrong. CDR3 length: 15 residues. The germline V gene encodes CDR1 MNHEY and CDR2 SVGAGI. Here the CDR3 reads CASSLRRTSVYEQYF. For the CDR3, the DNA is TGTGCCAGCAGTTTACGCAGGACTAGCGTATACGAGCAGTACTTC.

This clonotype has just a few counts. The V and J genes are TRBV21-1 and TRBJ2-7. TRBV21-1 counts as a pseudogene. The CDR3 is 15 amino acids. The CDR3 reads CASSLRPSASYEQYF. CDR3 sequence (DNA): TGTGCCAGCAGCTTGAGGCCAAGCGCCTCCTACGAGCAGTACTTC.

In its sample, this clonotype was seen a few times. This rearrangement joins TRBV24-1 to TRBJ1-2; 7 bases agree with TRBD1. The ends lost 6 bases at V and 1 base at J; junction bases unmatched: 4. CDR1 is KGHDR, CDR2 SFDVKD, per germline. This CDR3 is 14 amino acids long. The CDR3 loop reads CATSNRDSNYGYTF. CDR3 in DNA: TGTGCCACCAGTAACCGGGACAGTAACTATGGCTACACCTTC.

This clonotype was observed a few times. The chain employs TRBV12-3 or TRBV12-4 and TRBJ1-5, with D tentatively TRBD1 (5 bases). There are 15 residues in the CDR3. Trimming stripped 3 bases from V and 6 bases from J, with 15 bases between. Written as DNA, the CDR3 is TGTGCCAGCAGTTTGGGGAGGGGCGAGGCTCAGCCCCAGCATTTT. Protein: CASSLGRGEAQPQHF.

The chain is built from TRBV5-4 and TRBJ1-3, with 9 bases lining up with TRBD1. The germline V gene encodes CDR1 SGHNT and CDR2 YYREEE (reference sequence). CDR3 size: 15 residues. The ends lost 2 bases at V and 8 bases at J; junction bases unmatched: 8. The CDR3 coding sequence is TGTGCCAGCAGCTTTCCTACAGGGGGCGCGGACACCATATATTTT. This sequence encodes CASSFPTGGADTIYF.